The source of this T cell receptor (beta chain) is a study of blood T cell repertoires in COVID-19. Study at large: The origin of the acute and convalescent COVID-19 samples was the United States, Italy and Spain. Sample material is recorded as cDNA or gDNA derived from T cells, B-cell-depleted T cells, or PBMCs.

As processed by the authors: It was from reference gene primer amplification that nucleated cell counts were estimated. This table comes from immunoSEQ multiplex PCR, and its TCRdb copy is limited to in-frame clones, with some not included. Clonal size and the V and J genes are those of that table, whereas D and trimming came from the DNA. This sample has 240,000 or so clones, with about 80% found just once. The source is a woman aged 80 or over with acute or convalescent COVID-19. Sequenced sample: peripheral blood.

The CDR3 DNA reads as TGTGCCAGCAGTCCCCCTTCTACAGATACGCAGTATTTT. This gives the protein CASSPPSTDTQYF. The chain couples TRBV2 to TRBJ2-3; D is ambiguous. V lost 5 bases and J lost 3, with 9 bases in between. The CDR3 runs to 13 residues. Germline-derived CDR1 and CDR2 are SNHLY and FYNNEI.